This T cell receptor (beta chain) was recovered during a study of T cell responses to AZD1222 COVID-19 vaccine. Findings and caveats of the study: The breadth and depth of Spike-specific TCRs increased once two AZD1222 doses had been given. Repertoires were collected only later (after the peak T cell response had occurred). Possibly, clonal diversity was underestimated; donors were largely white British and included more females.

On this clone itself: No antigen is known for it.

Sequencing was performed with immunoSEQ multiplex PCR; in TCRdb, only in-frame clones are kept and a portion is missing. The sample lists some 150,000 clones; around 87% were seen once. Recipients boosted at about 4 weeks or about 12 weeks are pooled. Trimming took 1 base from V and 6 from J; bases not matched to a gene: 7. The CDR3 contains 17 residues. Germline V gene sequence: CDR1 MGHRA, CDR2 YSYEKL. The input for sequencing was peripheral blood, taken 28 days after the second AZD1222 dose. V usage is TRBV4-1 and J usage is TRBJ2-1; 12 bases fit TRBD2. This clonotype was obtained from an adult who received the AZD1222 COVID-19 vaccine. The CDR3 is CASSQGRASGRGNEQFF. DNA for the CDR3: TGCGCCAGCAGCCAAGGGAGGGCTAGCGGGAGGGGCAATGAGCAGTTCTTC.